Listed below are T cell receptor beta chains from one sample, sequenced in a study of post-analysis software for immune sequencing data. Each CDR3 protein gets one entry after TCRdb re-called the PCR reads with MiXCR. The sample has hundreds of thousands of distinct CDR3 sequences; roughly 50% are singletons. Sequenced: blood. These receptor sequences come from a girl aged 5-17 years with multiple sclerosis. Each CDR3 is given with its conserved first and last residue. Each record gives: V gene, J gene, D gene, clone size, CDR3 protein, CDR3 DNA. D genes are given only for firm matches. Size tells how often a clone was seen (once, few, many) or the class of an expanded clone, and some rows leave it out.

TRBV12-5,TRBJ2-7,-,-,CASGFGLTYEQYF,TGTGCTAGTGGTTTTGGACTAACCTACGAGCAGTACTTC
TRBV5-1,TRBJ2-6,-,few,CASSLDRGGSGANVLTF,TGCGCCAGCAGCTTGGACAGGGGGGGATCTGGGGCCAACGTCCTGACTTTC
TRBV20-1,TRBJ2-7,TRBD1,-,CSARYRTGGSYEQYF,TGCAGTGCTAGATACCGGACAGGGGGGTCCTACGAGCAGTACTTC
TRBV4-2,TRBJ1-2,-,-,CASSQEGDLNYGYTF,TGTGCCAGCAGCCAAGAAGGGGATTTGAACTATGGCTACACCTTC
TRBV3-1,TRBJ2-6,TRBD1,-,CASSQTTGGVAGANVLTF,TGTGCCAGCAGCCAGACCACAGGGGGCGTTGCTGGGGCCAACGTCCTGACTTTC
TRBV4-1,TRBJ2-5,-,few,CASSQLPNPQETQYF,TGCGCCAGCAGCCAATTACCAAACCCCCAAGAGACCCAGTACTTC
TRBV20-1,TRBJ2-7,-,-,CSASYGSYEQYF,TGCAGTGCTAGTTATGGATCGTACGAGCAGTACTTC
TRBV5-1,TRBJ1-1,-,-,CASSPQVLDTEAFF,TGCGCCAGCAGCCCACAGGTTTTGGACACTGAAGCTTTCTTT
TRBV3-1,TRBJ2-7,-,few,CASSHHNGGSYEQYF,TGTGCCAGCAGCCATCATAACGGGGGATCCTACGAGCAGTACTTC
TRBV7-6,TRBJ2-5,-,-,CAGSYPSHNEETQYF,TGTGCCGGCAGCTATCCCTCCCATAATGAGGAGACCCAGTACTTC
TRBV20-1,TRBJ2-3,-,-,CSAPRGPGTDTQYF,TGCAGTGCGCCCCGGGGACCCGGAACAGATACGCAGTATTTT
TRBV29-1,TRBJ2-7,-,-,CSISTGKTYEQYF,TGCAGCATTTCTACAGGAAAGACCTACGAGCAGTACTTC
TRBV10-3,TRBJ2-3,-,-,CAISEGSNTAKLYF,TGTGCCATCAGTGAGGGGTCAAACACCGCGAAACTGTATTTT
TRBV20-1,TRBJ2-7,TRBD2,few,CSARDVAGSSYEQYF,TGCAGTGCTAGAGATGTAGCGGGGAGCTCCTACGAGCAGTACTTC
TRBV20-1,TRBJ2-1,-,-,CSWRQPYNEQFF,TGCAGTTGGAGGCAGCCCTACAATGAGCAGTTCTTC
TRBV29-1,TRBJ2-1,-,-,CSVEVRARDYNEQFF,TGCAGCGTTGAAGTCCGGGCCCGGGACTACAATGAGCAGTTCTTC
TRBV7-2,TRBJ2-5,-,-,CASSFPVETQYF,TGTGCCAGCAGCTTCCCCGTGGAGACCCAGTACTTC
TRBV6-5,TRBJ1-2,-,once,CASGWGNYGYTF,TGTGCCAGCGGCTGGGGGAACTATGGCTACACCTTC
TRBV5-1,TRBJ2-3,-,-,CASSLGQSGTDTQYF,TGCGCCAGCAGCTTGGGGCAGTCGGGCACAGATACGCAGTATTTT
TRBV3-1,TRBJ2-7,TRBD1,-,CASSQMHTGDEQYF,TGTGCCAGCAGCCAAATGCATACAGGGGACGAGCAGTACTTC
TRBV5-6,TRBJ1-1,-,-,CASSYPRGSRTEAFF,TGTGCCAGCAGTTACCCTCGGGGCTCGCGGACTGAAGCTTTCTTT
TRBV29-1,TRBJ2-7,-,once,CSVLRAPSSYEQYF,TGCAGCGTCCTTCGAGCACCGAGCTCCTACGAGCAGTACTTC
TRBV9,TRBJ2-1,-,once,CASSESGGEQFF,TGTGCCAGCAGCGAGTCCGGCGGGGAGCAGTTCTTC
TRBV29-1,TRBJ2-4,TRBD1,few,CSVATGNIQYF,TGCAGCGTTGCGACAGGGAACATTCAGTACTTC
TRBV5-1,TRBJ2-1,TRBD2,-,CASSSILAGGPDEQFF,TGCGCCAGCAGCTCCATTCTAGCGGGAGGGCCGGATGAGCAGTTCTTC